This T cell receptor beta chain was identified in a study of T cells in Graves' hyperthyroidism and ophthalmopathy. The wider study: At the time of initial diagnosis and before any treatment, peripheral blood was collected. Points from the study as a whole: Blood also contained most expanded thyroid clonotypes above 0.001. Stable hyperthyroidism was separated from ophthalmopathy by a model based on 13 V-J features.

Of note for this clonotype: Its antigen is not identified.

A roughly 9.1 ml volume of fresh peripheral blood provided the PBMCs. The CDR3 loop spans 17 amino acids. Looked up from germline, CDR1 is SGHRS and CDR2 is YFSETQ. V lost 4 bases and J lost 3; bases outside the gene matches: 9. Regions amplified from RNA transcripts were the TCR beta CDR3 regions. TCR CDR3 underwent first-round RT-PCR with the HTBI primer set. TCRdb called the multiplex PCR reads again in MiXCR, with one record for every CDR3 protein. The repertoire holds hundreds of thousands of distinct CDR3 sequences, with approximately 15% as singletons. The chain recombines TRBV5-1 with TRBJ1-6, with 8 bases fitting TRBD1. The sample taken for sequencing was blood. The sequence came from a woman aged 30 to 39 with Graves' hyperthyroidism that later progressed to Graves' ophthalmopathy. The CDR3 loop is CASSSTTGDGYNSPLHF. The CDR3 bases are TGCGCCAGCAGCAGCACGACAGGGGATGGCTATAATTCACCCCTCCACTTT.